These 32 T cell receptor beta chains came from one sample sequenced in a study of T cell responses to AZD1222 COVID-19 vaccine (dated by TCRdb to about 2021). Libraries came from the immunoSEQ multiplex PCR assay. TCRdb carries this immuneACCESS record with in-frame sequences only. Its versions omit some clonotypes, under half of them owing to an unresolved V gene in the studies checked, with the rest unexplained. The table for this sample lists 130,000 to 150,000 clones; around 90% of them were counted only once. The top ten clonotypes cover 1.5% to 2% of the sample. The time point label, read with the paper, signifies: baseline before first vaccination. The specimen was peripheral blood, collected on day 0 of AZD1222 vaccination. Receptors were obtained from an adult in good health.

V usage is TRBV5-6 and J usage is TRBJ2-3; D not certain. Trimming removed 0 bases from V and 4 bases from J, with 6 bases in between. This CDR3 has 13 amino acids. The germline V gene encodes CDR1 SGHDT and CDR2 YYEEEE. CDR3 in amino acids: CASSLGISDTQYF. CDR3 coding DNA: TGTGCCAGCAGCTTGGGGATTTCAGATACGCAGTATTTT.

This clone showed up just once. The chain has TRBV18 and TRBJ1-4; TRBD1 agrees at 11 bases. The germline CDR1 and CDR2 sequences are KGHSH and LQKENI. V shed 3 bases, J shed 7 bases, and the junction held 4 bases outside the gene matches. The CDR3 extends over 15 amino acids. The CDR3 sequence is CASSPRTGGGEKLFF. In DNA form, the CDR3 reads TGTGCCAGCTCACCCCGGACAGGGGGCGGTGAAAAACTGTTTTTT.

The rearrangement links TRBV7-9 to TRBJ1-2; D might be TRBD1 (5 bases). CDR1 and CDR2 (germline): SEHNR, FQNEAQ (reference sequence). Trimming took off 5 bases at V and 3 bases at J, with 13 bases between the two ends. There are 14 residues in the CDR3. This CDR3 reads CASSAGGLDYGYTF. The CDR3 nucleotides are TGTGCCAGCAGCGCGGGGGGGTTGGACTATGGCTACACCTTC.

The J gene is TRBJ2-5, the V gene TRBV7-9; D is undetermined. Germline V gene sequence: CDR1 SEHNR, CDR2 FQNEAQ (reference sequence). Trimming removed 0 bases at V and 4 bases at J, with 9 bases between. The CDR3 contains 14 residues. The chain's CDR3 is CASSLAQSGETQYF. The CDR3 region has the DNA TGTGCCAGCAGCTTAGCCCAGTCAGGAGAGACCCAGTACTTC.

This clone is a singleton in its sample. Here the CDR3 reads CASSFRTGGEQFF. CDR3 DNA: TGTGCCAGCAGTTTCCGGACAGGAGGGGAGCAGTTCTTC. The rearrangement links TRBV6-5 to TRBJ2-1; TRBD1 is a possible D gene (7 bases). V was pared by 4 bases and J by 10 bases, with 14 bases between. The length of the CDR3 is 13 residues. CDR1 is MNHEY and CDR2 is SVGAGI in the germline V gene.

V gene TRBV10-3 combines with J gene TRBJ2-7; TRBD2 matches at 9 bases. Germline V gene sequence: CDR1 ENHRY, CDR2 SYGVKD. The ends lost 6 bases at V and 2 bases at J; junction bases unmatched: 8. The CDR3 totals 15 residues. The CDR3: CAIRREREAPYEQYF. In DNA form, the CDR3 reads TGTGCCATCAGGAGAGAGCGGGAGGCCCCCTACGAGCAGTACTTC.

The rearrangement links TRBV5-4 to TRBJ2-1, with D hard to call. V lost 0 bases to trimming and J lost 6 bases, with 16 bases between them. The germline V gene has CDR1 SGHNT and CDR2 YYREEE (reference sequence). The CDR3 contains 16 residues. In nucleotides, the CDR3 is TGTGCCAGCAGCTTGGCCCCCCGAGTAGCTGGCAATGAGCAGTTCTTC. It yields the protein CASSLAPRVAGNEQFF.

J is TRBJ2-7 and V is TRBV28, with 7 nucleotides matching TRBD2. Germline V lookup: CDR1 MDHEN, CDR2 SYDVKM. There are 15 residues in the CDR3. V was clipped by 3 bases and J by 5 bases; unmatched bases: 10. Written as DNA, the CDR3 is TGTGCCAGCAGTTTTGGCGGGAGTACAGTCAACGAGCAGTACTTC. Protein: CASSFGGSTVNEQYF.

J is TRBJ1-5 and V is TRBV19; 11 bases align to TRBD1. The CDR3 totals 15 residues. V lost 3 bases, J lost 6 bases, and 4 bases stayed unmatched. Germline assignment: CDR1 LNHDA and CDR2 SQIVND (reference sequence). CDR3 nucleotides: TGTGCCAGTAGTATCCGGGACAGGGGGTTTCAGCCCCAGCATTTT. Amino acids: CASSIRDRGFQPQHF. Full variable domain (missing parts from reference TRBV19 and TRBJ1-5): DGGITQSPKYLFRKEGQNVTLSCEQNLNHDAMYWYRQDPGQGLRLIYYSQIVNDFQKGDIAEGYSVSREKKESFPLTVTSAQKNPTAFYLCASSIRDRGFQPQHFGDGTRLSIL.

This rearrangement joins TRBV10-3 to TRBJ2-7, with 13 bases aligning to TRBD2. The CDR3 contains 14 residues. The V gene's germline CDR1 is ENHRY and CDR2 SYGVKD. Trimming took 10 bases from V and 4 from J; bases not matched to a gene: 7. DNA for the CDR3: TGTGCCACCCGGACTAGCGGGAGTTCTTACGAGCAGTACTTC. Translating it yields CATRTSGSSYEQYF.

The DNA for the CDR3 is TGTGCCAGCAGTTTCCCGGACTCCCGGGCCCCCGGGAACACCATATATTTT. Translation gives CASSFPDSRAPGNTIYF. This chain links TRBV27 with TRBJ1-3; no clear D gene. The CDR3 is 17 amino acids. Trimming took 3 bases from V and 7 from J, leaving 22 bases between them. Germline CDR1 reads MNHEY; CDR2 reads SMNVEV (reference sequence).

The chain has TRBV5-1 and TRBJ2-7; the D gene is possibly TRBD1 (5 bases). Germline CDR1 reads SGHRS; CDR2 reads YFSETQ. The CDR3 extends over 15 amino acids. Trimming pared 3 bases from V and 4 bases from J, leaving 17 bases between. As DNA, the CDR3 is TGCGCCAGCAGCTGGGCACCCACGGCAGGGTACGAGCAGTACTTC. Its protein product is CASSWAPTAGYEQYF.

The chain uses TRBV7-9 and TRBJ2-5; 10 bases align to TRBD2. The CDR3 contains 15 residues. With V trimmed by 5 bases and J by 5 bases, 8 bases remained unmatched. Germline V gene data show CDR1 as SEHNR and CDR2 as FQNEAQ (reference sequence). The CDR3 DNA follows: TGTGCCAGCAGCGGGACTAGCGCAGTTCGGGAGACCCAGTACTTC. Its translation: CASSGTSAVRETQYF. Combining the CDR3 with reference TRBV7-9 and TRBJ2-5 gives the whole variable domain DTGVSQNPRHKITKRGQNVTFRCDPISEHNRLYWYRQTLGQGPEFLTYFQNEAQLEKSRLLSDRFSAERPKGSFSTLEIQRTEQGDSAMYLCASSGTSAVRETQYFGPGTRLLVL.

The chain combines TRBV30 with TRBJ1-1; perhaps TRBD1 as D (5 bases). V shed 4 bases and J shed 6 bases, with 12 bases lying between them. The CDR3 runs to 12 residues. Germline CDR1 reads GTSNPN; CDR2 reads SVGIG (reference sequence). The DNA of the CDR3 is TGTGCCTGGAACACGGGGCAGGCTGAAGCTTTCTTT. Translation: CAWNTGQAEAFF.

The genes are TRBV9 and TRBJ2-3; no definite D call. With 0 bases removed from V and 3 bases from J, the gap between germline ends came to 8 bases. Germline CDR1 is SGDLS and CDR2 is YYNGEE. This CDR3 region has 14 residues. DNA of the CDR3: TGTGCCAGCAGCGTAGGTCTTACGACAGATACGCAGTATTTT. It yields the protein CASSVGLTTDTQYF.

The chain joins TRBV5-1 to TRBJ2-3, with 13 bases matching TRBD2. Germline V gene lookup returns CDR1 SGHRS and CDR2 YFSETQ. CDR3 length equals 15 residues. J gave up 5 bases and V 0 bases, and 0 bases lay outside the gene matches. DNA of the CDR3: TGCGCCAGCAGCTTGGGGACTAGCGGGAGAGATACGCAGTATTTT. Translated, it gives CASSLGTSGRDTQYF.

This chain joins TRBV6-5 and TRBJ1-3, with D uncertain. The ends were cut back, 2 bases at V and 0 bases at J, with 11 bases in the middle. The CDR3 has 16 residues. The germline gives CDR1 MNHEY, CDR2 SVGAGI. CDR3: CASSYASRDSGNTIYF. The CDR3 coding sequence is TGTGCCAGCAGTTACGCCTCCAGAGACTCTGGAAACACCATATATTTT.

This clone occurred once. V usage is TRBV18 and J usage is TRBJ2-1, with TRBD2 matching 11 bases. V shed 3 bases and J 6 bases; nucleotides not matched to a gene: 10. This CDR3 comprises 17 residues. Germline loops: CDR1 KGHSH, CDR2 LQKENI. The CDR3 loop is CASSPVAGGPLANEQFF. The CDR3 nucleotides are TGTGCCAGCTCACCCGTAGCGGGAGGGCCCCTTGCCAATGAGCAGTTCTTC. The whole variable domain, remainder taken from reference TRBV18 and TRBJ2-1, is NAGVMQNPRHLVRRRGQEARLRCSPMKGHSHVYWYRQLPEEGLKFMVYLQKENIIDESGMPKERFSAEFPKEGPSILRIQQVVRGDSAAYFCASSPVAGGPLANEQFFGPGTRLTVL.

The CDR3 DNA is TGCAGCGTTGTTTTCGGCGGAGAGCTCTCCTACGAGCAGTACTTC. Amino acids: CSVVFGGELSYEQYF. The chain uses TRBV29-1 and TRBJ2-7; D remains ambiguous. V shed 4 bases and J shed 0 bases, with 16 bases lying between them. This CDR3 comprises 15 residues. Germline lookup yields CDR1 SQVTM and CDR2 ANQGSEA.

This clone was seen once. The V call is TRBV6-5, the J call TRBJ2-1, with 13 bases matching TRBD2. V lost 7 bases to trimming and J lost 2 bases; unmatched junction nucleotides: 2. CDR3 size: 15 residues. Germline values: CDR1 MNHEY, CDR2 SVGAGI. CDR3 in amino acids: CASNGLAGAYNEQFF. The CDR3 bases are TGTGCCAGCAATGGACTAGCGGGAGCCTACAATGAGCAGTTCTTC.

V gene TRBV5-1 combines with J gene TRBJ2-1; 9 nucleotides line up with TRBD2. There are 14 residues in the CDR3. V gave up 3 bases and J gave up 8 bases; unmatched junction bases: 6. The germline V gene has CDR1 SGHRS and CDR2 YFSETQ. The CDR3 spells CASSSELAGDEQFF. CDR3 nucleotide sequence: TGCGCCAGCAGCTCAGAACTAGCGGGCGATGAGCAGTTCTTC.

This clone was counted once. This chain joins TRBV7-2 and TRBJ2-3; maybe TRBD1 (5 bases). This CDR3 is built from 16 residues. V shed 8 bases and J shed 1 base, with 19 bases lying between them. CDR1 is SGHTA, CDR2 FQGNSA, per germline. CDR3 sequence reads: CASSPRGLLGTDTQYF. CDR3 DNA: TGTGCCAGCTCCCCTAGGGGCTTGCTAGGCACAGATACGCAGTATTTT.

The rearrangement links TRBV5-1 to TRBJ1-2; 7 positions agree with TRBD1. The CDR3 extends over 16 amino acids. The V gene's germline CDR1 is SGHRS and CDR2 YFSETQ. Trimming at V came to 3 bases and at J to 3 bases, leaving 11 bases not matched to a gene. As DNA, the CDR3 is TGCGCCAGCAGCTCTGGGACAGACTCGGACGACTATGGCTACACCTTC. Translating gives CASSSGTDSDDYGYTF.

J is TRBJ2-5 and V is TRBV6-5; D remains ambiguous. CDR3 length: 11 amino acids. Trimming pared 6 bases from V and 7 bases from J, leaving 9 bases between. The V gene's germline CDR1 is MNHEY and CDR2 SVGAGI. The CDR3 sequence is CASSHTGTQYF. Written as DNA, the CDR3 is TGTGCCAGCAGCCACACGGGGACCCAGTACTTC.

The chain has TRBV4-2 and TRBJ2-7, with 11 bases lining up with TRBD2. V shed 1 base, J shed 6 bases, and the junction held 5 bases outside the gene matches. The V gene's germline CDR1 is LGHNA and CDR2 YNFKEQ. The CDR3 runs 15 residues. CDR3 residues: CASSQGLAGGSEQYF. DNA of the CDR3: TGTGCCAGCAGCCAAGGGCTAGCGGGAGGTTCCGAGCAGTACTTC.

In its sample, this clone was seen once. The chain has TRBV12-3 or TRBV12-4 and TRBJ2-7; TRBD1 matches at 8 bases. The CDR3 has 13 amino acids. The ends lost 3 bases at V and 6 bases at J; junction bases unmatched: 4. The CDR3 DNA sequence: TGTGCCAGCAGTTTTGCACAGGGGGGCGAGCAGTACTTC. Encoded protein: CASSFAQGGEQYF.

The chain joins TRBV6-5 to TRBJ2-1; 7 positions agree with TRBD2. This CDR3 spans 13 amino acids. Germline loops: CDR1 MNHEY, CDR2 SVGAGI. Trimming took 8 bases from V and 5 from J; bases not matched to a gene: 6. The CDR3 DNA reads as TGTGCCAGCGGGAGGGCCTGGGACAATGAGCAGTTCTTC. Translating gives CASGRAWDNEQFF.

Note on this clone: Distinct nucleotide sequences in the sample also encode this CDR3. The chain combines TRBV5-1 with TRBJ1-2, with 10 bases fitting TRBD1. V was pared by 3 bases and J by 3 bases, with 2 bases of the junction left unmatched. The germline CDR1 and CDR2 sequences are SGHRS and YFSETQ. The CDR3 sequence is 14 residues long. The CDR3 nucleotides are TGCGCCAGCAGCTCCGGACAGGGGGACTATGGCTACACCTTC. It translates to CASSSGQGDYGYTF.

The CDR3 here is CASSLPTGSAENEQFF. CDR3 nucleotide sequence: TGCGCCAGCAGCTTGCCGACAGGGTCGGCGGAAAATGAGCAGTTCTTC. The rearrangement joins TRBV5-1 to TRBJ2-1, with 7 bases lining up with TRBD1. This CDR3 is 16 amino acids long. CDR1 is SGHRS, CDR2 YFSETQ, per germline. With 1 base clipped from V and 7 bases from J, the junction kept 11 bases outside the gene matches.

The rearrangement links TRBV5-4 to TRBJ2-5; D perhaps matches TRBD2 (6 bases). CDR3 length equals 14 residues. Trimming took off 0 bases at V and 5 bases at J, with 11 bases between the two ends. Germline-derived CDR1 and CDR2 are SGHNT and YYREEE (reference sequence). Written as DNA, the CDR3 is TGTGCCAGCAGCTTGGGCGGGGTCGGGGAGACCCAGTACTTC. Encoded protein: CASSLGGVGETQYF.

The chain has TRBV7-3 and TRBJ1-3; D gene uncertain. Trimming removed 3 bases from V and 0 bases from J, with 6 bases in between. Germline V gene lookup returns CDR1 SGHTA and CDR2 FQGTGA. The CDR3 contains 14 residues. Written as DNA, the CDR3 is TGTGCCAGCAGCTTGACCGGCTCTGGAAACACCATATATTTT. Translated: CASSLTGSGNTIYF.

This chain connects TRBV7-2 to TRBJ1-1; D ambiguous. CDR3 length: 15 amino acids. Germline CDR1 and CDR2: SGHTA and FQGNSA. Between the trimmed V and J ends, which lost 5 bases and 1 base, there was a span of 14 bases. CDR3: CASSPSHTRNTEAFF. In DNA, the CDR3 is TGTGCCAGCAGCCCTTCACACACTCGGAACACTGAAGCTTTCTTT.